This T cell receptor beta chain is drawn from a study of blood T cell repertoires in COVID-19 (dated by TCRdb to about 2020). The study in broad terms: Samples covering the acute and convalescent phases of COVID-19 were provided by collaborators in the United States, Italy and Spain. Samples were obtained from the ongoing ImmuneRACE study (first 160 participants) and from over a thousand subjects provided by 6 global collaborators. Where HLA class I and class II types were available, the types were taken from metadata supplied by the sample provider, not from assay-based typing. The material from the prospective study consisted of cDNA or gDNA derived from T cells, B-cell-depleted T cells, or PBMCs. Sample metadata almost always included a de-identified subject ID, COVID-19 status, age in years and sex. Deeply sampled blood TCRbeta repertoires from subjects exposed to, actively infected with, or recovered from COVID-19 were included in the dataset. The repertoires were made available in a free public database intended to serve as a resource for research on the immune response to SARS-CoV-2. The paper's findings and limits, for the study overall: The quantity of clinical and demographic metadata differed by source and by participant and was supplied without curation.

A remark on this clone: The specificity of this receptor is unknown. Base quality data are lacking; no much larger clone is found one base away.

Participants in the prospective study were enrolled through a virtual design, were aged roughly 18 to 95 years, and lived in about 25 United States geographic areas. In the prospective study, participants were assigned to cohorts based on the clinical history participants reported in a screening survey and a study questionnaire. Recovered participants in ImmuneRACE Cohort 3 were defined by two consecutive negative NP/OP PCR tests, clearance by a healthcare professional, or resolution of symptoms. Mobile phlebotomists in the prospective study collected whole blood, serum and a nasopharyngeal or oropharyngeal swab from every participant. Additional blood draws and questionnaires over a roughly two-month period could optionally be provided by prospective study participants. Blood samples from the prospective study were shipped frozen or at room temperature prior to DNA extraction. V is pruned by 2 bases and J by 3 bases, leaving 7 bases of the junction without a gene match. Inclusive of the bounding cysteine and phenylalanine, the CDR3 is 16 residues long. The only DNA kept is the CDR3, 48 bases in frame from the first base. The germline V gene (reference sequence) provides CDR1 MNHEY and CDR2 SMNVEV.

TCRbeta CDR3 regions were amplified from genomic DNA by means of the immunoSEQ Assay, a bias-controlled multiplex PCR. On the study's bioinformatics: Within the assay, amplification of reference gene primers was used to estimate how many nucleated cells each sample contained. To quantify the absolute abundance of each unique TCRbeta CDR3 rearrangement, sequence reads were collapsed and filtered. For each sample, productive Simpson clonality was calculated as the square root of Simpson's diversity index over productive rearrangements. TCRdb carries this immuneACCESS record with in-frame sequences only. Its versions omit some clonotypes, under half of them owing to an unresolved V gene in the studies checked, with the rest unexplained. V, J and clone size were drawn from that table, and D and trimming were deduced from the DNA. The sample table records hundreds of thousands of clones; less than 85% of these occur just once. The top ten clones comprise around 2.5% of the sample.

This chain joins TRBV27 to TRBJ1-5, and TRBD1 aligns with 7 junction nucleotides. This TCR derives from a woman between 50 and 59 years old who had recovered from COVID-19. Input material: PBMCs or T cells enriched from blood (not recorded which). CDR3 protein: CASSLEGTAFNQPQHF. Here is the DNA: TGTGCCAGCAGTTTAGAGGGGACAGCCTTCAATCAGCCCCAGCATTTT.